This T cell receptor beta chain originates from a study of blood T cell repertoires in COVID-19. The CDR3 spans 19 residues. Germline CDR1 WSHSY, CDR2 SAAADI. The ends were cut back, 1 base at V and 3 bases at J, with 22 bases in the middle. Adults between roughly 18 and 90 years of age took part from some 25 US areas. Which cohort a participant joined came from the clinical history participants gave. Some clones are missing from TCRdb's copy, which holds only in-frame ones; the method was immunoSEQ multiplex PCR. The sample holds 240,000 or so clones, just under 90% seen once. The chain couples TRBV10-2 to TRBJ2-1, with a possible D match to TRBD2 (5 bases). What was sequenced was PBMCs or T cells enriched from blood (not recorded which). The sequence was obtained from a man aged 45-65 years who had been exposed to COVID-19. The CDR3 protein is CASSEFAPGRGSFYNEQFF. CDR3 nucleotide sequence: TGCGCCAGCAGTGAGTTTGCGCCGGGTAGAGGGTCCTTCTACAATGAGCAGTTCTTC.